The present T cell receptor beta chain was sequenced within a study of Tregs in tolerant kidney transplant recipients. The table came from immunoSEQ multiplex PCR; TCRdb's copy has only in-frame clones and leaves some out. The sample holds approximately 75,000 clones; under 95% are singletons and the top ten take approximately 0.35%. The sample here was Tregs from blood, taken before the transplant. This receptor was taken from a human donor who received a combined kidney and bone marrow transplant.

Here the CDR3 reads CATSRDLGTRPYEQYF. The CDR3 nucleotides read TGTGCCACCAGCAGAGATTTAGGCACTAGACCCTACGAGCAGTACTTC. V and J are TRBV15 and TRBJ2-7; D is perhaps TRBD2 (5 bases). The V and J ends lost 0 bases and 2 bases respectively, with 14 bases between them. The germline CDR1 and CDR2 sequences are LNHNV and YYDKDF (reference sequence). There are 16 residues in the CDR3.